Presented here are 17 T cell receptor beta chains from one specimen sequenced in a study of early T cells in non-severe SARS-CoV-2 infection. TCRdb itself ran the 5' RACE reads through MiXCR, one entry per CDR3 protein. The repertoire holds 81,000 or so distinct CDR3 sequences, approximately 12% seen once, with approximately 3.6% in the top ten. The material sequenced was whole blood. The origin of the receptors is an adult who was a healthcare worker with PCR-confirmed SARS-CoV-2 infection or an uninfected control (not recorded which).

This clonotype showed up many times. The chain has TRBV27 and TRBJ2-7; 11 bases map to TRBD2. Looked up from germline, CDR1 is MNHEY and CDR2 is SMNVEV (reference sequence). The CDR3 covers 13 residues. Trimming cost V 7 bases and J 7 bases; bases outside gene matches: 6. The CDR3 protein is CASMVAGGPEQYF. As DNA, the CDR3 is TGTGCCAGCATGGTAGCGGGAGGGCCAGAGCAGTACTTC.

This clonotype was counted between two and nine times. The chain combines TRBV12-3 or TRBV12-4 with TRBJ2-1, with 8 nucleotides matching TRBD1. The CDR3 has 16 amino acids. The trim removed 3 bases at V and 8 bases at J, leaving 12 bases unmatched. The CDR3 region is CASSFGRRRGRDEQFF. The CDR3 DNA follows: TGTGCCAGCAGTTTTGGGCGGCGCAGGGGGCGGGATGAGCAGTTCTTC.

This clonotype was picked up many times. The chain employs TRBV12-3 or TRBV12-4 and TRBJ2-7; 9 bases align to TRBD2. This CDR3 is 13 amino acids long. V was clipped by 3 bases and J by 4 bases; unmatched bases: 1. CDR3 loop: CASSFSGSYEQYF. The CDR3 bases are TGTGCCAGCAGTTTTAGCGGGAGTTACGAGCAGTACTTC.

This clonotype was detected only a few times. This CDR3 reads CASSFLGLPHSPLHF. CDR3 nucleotide sequence: TGTGCCAGCAGCTTTCTCGGGCTTCCCCATTCACCCCTCCACTTT. This rearrangement joins TRBV11-2 to TRBJ1-6, with D uncertain. Germline V gives CDR1 SGHAT, CDR2 FQNNGV. V lost 3 bases to trimming and J lost 8 bases, with 14 bases between them. The CDR3 loop spans 15 amino acids.

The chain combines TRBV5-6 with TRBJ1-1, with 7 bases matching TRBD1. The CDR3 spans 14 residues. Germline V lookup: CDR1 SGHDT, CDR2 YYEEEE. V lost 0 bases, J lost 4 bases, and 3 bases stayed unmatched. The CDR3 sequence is CASSLAPGGTEAFF. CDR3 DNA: TGTGCCAGCAGCTTGGCCCCAGGGGGCACTGAAGCTTTCTTT. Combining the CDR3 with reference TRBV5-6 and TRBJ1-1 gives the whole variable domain DAGVTQSPTHLIKTRGQQVTLRCSPKSGHDTVSWYQQALGQGPQFIFQYYEEEERQRGNFPDRFSGHQFPNYSSELNVNALLLGDSALYLCASSLAPGGTEAFFGQGTRLTVV.

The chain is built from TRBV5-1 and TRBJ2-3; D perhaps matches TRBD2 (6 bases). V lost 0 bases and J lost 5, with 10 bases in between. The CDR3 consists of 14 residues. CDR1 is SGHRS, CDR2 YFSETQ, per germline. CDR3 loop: CASSLEGSGDTQYF. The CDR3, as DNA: TGCGCCAGCAGCTTGGAGGGTAGCGGAGATACGCAGTATTTT.

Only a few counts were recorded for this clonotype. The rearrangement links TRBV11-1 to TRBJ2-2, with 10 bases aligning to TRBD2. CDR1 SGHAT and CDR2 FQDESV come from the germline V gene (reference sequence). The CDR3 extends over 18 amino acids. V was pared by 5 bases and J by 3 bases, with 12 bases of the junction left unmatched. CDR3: CASSDPSGRRQDTGELFF. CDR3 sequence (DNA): TGTGCCAGCAGCGACCCTAGCGGGAGAAGGCAGGACACCGGGGAGCTGTTTTTT.

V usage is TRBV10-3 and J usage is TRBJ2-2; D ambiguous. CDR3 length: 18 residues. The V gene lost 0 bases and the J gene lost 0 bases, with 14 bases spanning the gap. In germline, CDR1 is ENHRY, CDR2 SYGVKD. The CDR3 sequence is CAISESMGIGTNTGELFF. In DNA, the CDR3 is TGTGCCATCAGTGAGTCGATGGGGATAGGGACGAACACCGGGGAGCTGTTTTTT.

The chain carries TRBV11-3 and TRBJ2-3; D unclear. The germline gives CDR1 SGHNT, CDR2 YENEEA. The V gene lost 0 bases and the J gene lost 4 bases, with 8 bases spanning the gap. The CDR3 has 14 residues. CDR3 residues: CASSLDSRADTQYF. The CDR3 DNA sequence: TGTGCCAGCAGCTTAGACAGCCGCGCAGATACGCAGTATTTT.

CDR3: CASRDLAGGPMTQYF. The CDR3 nucleotides are TGTGCCAGCAGAGATCTAGCGGGAGGGCCCATGACCCAGTACTTC. The V call is TRBV2, the J call TRBJ2-5; TRBD2 matches at 12 bases. The V gene's germline CDR1 is SNHLY and CDR2 FYNNEI. The CDR3 is 15 residues long. Trimming took 6 bases from V and 7 from J; bases not matched to a gene: 9.

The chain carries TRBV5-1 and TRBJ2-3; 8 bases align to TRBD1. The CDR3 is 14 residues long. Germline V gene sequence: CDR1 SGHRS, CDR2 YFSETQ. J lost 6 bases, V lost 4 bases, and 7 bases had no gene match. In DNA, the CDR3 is TGCGCCAGCAGCCCGCAGGGGGCAGGGGATACGCAGTATTTT. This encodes CASSPQGAGDTQYF.

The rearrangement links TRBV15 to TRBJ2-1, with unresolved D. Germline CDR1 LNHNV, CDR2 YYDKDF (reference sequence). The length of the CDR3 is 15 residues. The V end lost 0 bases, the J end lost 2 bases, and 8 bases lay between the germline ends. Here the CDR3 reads CATSRDLGTYNEQFF. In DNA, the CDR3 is TGTGCCACCAGCAGAGATCTCGGAACCTACAATGAGCAGTTCTTC.

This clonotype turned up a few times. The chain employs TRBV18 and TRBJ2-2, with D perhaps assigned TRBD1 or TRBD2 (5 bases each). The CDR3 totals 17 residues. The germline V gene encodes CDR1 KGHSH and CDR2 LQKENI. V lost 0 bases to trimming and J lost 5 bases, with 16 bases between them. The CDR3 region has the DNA TGTGCCAGCTCACCACCATCAACGGGACGAACGACCGGGGAGCTGTTTTTT. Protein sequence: CASSPPSTGRTTGELFF.

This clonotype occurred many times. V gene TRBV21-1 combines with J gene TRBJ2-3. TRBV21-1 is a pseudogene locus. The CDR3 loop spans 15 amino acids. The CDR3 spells CASSKAREITDTQYF. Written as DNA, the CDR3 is TGTGCCAGCAGCAAAGCGCGAGAGATCACAGATACGCAGTATTTT.

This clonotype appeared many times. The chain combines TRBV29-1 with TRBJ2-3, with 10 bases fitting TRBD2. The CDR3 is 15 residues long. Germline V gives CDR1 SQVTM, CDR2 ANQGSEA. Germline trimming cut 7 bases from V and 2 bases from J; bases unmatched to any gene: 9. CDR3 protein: CSAIIAGGPTDTQYF. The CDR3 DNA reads TGCAGCGCTATTATAGCGGGAGGCCCCACAGATACGCAGTATTTT.

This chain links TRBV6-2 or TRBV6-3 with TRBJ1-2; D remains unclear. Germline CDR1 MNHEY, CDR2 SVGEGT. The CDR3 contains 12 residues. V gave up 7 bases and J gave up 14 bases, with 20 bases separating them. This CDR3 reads CASTDLTGRKTF. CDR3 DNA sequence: TGTGCCAGCACCGACTTAACCGGGAGGAAGACCTTC.

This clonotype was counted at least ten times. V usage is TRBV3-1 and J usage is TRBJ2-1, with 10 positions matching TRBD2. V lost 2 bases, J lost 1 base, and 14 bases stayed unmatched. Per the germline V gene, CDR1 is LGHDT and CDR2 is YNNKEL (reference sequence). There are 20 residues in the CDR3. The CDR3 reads CASSQNGAGGPSRSYNEQFF. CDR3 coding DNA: TGTGCCAGCAGCCAAAACGGAGCGGGAGGGCCCTCTCGATCCTACAATGAGCAGTTCTTC.